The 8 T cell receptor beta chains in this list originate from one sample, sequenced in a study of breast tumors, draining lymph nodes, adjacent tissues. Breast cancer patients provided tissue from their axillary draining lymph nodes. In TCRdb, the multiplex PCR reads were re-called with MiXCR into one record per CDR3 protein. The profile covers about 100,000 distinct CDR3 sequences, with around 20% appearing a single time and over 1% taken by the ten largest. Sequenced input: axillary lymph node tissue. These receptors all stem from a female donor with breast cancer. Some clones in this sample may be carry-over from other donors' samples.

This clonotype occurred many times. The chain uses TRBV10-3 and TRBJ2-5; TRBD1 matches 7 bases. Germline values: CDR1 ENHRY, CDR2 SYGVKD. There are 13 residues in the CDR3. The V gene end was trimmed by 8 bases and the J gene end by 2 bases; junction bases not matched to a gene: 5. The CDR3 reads CAIEGDSQETQYF. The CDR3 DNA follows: TGTGCCATCGAGGGGGACAGTCAAGAGACCCAGTACTTC.

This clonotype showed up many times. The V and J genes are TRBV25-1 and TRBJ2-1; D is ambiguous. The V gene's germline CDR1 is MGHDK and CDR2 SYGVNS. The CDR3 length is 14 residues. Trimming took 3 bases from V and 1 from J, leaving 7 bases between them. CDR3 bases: TGTGCCAGCAGTGACCTACTTTCCTACAATGAGCAGTTCTTC. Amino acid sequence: CASSDLLSYNEQFF.

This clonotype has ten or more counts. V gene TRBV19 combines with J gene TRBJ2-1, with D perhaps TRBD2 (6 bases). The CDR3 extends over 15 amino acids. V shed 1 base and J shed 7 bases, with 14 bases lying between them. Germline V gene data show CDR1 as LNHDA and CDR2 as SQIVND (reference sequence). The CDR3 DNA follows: TGTGCCAGTAGTATAGGGGGCGGGAAAGTTAATGAGCAGTTCTTC. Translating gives CASSIGGGKVNEQFF.

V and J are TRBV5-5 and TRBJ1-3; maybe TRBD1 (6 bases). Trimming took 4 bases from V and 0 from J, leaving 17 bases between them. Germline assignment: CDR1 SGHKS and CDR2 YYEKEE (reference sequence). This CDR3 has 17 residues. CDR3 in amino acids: CASSTSMTGGSGNTIYF. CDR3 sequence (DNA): TGTGCCAGCAGCACCTCTATGACAGGCGGCTCTGGAAACACCATATATTTT.

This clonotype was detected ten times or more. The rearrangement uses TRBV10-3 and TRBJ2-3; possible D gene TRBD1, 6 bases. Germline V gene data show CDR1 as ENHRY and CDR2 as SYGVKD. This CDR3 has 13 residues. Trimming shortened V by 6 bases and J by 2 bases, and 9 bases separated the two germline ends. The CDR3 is CAIRDSATDTQYF. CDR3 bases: TGTGCCATCAGGGACAGTGCCACAGATACGCAGTATTTT.

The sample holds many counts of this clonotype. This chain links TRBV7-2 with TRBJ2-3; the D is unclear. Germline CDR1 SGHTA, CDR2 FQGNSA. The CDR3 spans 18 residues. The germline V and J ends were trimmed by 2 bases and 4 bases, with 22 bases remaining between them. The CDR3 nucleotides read TGTGCCAGCAGCTTACCTCCGGGCGTTGCTCCCAAGGCAGATACGCAGTATTTT. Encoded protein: CASSLPPGVAPKADTQYF.

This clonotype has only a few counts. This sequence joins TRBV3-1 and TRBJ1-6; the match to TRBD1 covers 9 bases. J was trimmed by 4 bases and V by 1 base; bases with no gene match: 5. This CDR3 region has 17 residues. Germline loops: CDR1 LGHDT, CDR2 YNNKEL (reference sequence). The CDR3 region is CASSQVTGQGYNSPLHF. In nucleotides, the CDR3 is TGTGCCAGCAGCCAAGTAACCGGACAGGGGTATAATTCACCCCTCCACTTT.

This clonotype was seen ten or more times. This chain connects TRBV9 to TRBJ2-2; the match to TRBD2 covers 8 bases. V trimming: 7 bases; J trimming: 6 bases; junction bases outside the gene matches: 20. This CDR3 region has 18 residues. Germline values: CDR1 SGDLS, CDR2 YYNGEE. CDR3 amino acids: CASARGQAGALGPGELFF. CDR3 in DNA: TGTGCCAGCGCGCGAGGACAAGCGGGAGCACTGGGGCCCGGGGAGCTGTTTTTT.